Presented here are 4 T cell receptor beta chains from one specimen sequenced in a study of immune evolution from preneoplasia to lung adenocarcinoma. Profiled with immunoSEQ multiplex PCR; TCRdb holds only in-frame clones, not every one. The sample consists of about 4,300 clones, over 70% of them appearing once. The sequencing sample was made of FFPE adjacent normal lung tissue. All receptors come from a person aged 60 to 80 with lung adenocarcinoma.

The V and J genes are TRBV28 and TRBJ2-3, with unresolved D. Trimming left V 5 bases short and J 10 bases short, with 13 bases between. CDR1 MDHEN and CDR2 SYDVKM come from the germline V gene. The CDR3 is 12 residues long. CDR3 sequence: CASSAWTLSQYF. The DNA of the CDR3 is TGTGCCAGCAGTGCCTGGACCCTGTCGCAGTATTTT. The whole variable domain, filled in from reference TRBV28 and TRBJ2-3, reads DVKVTQSSRYLVKRTGEKVFLECVQDMDHENMFWYRQDPGLGLRLIYFSYDVKMKEKGDIPEGYSVSREKKERFSLILESASTNQTSMYLCASSAWTLSQYFGPGTRLTVL.

V gene TRBV28 combines with J gene TRBJ1-3; D call uncertain. V was trimmed by 7 bases and J by 4 bases, leaving 17 bases between them. Germline assignment: CDR1 MDHEN and CDR2 SYDVKM. The CDR3 runs to 15 residues. CDR3 in amino acids: CASTEGGLEGNTIYF. In nucleotides, the CDR3 is TGTGCCAGCACCGAAGGAGGCCTTGAGGGAAACACCATATATTTT.

The chain employs TRBV11-2 and TRBJ1-5; 7 positions agree with TRBD1. The V and J ends lost 4 bases and 1 base, in that order; junction bases with no gene match: 10. The CDR3 length is 17 residues. Germline CDR1 is SGHAT and CDR2 is FQNNGV. As DNA, the CDR3 is TGTGCCAGCAGCTCATTTTCCGGACAGGCGAGCAATCAGCCCCAGCATTTT. This codes for CASSSFSGQASNQPQHF.

J is TRBJ1-2 and V is TRBV30; perhaps TRBD1 as D (5 bases). The CDR3 spans 12 residues. Germline V gene lookup returns CDR1 GTSNPN and CDR2 SVGIG (reference sequence). V lost 2 bases to trimming and J lost 8 bases, with 12 bases between them. This CDR3 is CAWSIGEWGYTF. For the CDR3, the DNA is TGTGCCTGGAGTATAGGGGAGTGGGGCTACACCTTC.